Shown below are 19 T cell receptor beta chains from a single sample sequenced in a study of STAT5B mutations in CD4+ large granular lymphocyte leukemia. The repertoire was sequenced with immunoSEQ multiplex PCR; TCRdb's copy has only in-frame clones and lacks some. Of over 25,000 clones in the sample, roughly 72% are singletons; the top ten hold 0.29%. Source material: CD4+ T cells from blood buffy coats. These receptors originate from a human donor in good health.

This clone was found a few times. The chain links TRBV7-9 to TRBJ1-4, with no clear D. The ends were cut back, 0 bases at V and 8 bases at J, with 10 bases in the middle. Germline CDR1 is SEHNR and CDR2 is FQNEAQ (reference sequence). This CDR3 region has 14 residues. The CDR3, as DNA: TGTGCCAGCAGCTTAGCGGCAGGCTTGGAAAAACTGTTTTTT. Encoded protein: CASSLAAGLEKLFF.

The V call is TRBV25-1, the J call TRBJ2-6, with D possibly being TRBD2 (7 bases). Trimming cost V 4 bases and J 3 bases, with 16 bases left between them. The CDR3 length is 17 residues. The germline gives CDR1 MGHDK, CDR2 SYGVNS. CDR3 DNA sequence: TGTGCCAGCAGTGCTAGGGGGGGCTTCCTTGGGGCCAACGTCCTGACTTTC. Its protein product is CASSARGGFLGANVLTF.

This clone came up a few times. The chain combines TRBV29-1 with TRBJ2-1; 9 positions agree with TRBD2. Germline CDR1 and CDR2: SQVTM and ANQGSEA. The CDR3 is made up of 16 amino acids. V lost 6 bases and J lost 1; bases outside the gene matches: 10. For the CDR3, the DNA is TGCAGCGTCCTTGAGGGGCTAGCGGGGTCCTACAATGAGCAGTTCTTC. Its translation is CSVLEGLAGSYNEQFF.

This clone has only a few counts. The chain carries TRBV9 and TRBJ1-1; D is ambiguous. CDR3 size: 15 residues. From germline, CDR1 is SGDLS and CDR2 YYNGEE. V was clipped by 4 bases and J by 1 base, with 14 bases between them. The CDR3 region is CASSPSGDPNTEAFF. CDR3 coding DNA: TGTGCCAGCAGCCCCAGCGGGGATCCGAACACTGAAGCTTTCTTT.

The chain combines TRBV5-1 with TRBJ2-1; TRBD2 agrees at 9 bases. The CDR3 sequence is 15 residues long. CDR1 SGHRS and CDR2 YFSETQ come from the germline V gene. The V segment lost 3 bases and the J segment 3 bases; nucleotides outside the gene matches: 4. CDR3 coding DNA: TGCGCCAGCAGCTCACAGCGGGGGGACTACAATGAGCAGTTCTTC. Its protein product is CASSSQRGDYNEQFF.

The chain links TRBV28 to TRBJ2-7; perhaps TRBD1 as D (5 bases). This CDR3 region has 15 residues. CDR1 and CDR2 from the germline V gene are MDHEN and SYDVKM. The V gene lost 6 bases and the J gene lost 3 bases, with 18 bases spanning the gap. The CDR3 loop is CASSPFRAGIYEQYF. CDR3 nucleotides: TGTGCCAGCAGCCCCTTTAGGGCAGGGATCTACGAGCAGTACTTC.

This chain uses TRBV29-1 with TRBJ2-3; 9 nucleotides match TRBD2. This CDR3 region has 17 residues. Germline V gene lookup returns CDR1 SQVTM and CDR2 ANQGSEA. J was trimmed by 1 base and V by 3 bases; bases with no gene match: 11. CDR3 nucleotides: TGCAGCGTTGATAGTGGTGCGGGAGGGCCTGGCACAGATACGCAGTATTTT. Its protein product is CSVDSGAGGPGTDTQYF.

The DNA of the CDR3 is TGTGCCAGCAGGGGGTCTGGGGGTCAGGGCTACACCTTC. Encoded protein: CASRGSGGQGYTF. The chain is built from TRBV25-1 and TRBJ1-2, with TRBD1 as a possible D gene (5 bases). Germline V gives CDR1 MGHDK, CDR2 SYGVNS. The CDR3 spans 13 residues. The V end lost 6 bases, the J end lost 8 bases, and 16 bases lay between the germline ends.

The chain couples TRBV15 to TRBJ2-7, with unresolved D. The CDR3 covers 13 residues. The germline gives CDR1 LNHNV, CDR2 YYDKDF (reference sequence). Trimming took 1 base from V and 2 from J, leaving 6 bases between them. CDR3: CATSRGTTYEQYF. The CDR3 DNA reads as TGTGCCACCAGCAGAGGAACAACCTACGAGCAGTACTTC.

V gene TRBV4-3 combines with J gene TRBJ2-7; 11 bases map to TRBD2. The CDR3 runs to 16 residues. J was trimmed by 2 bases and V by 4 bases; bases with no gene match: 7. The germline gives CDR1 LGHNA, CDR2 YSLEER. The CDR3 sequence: CASSRGLAEPPYEQYF. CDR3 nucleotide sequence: TGCGCCAGCAGCCGGGGACTAGCGGAACCTCCCTACGAGCAGTACTTC.

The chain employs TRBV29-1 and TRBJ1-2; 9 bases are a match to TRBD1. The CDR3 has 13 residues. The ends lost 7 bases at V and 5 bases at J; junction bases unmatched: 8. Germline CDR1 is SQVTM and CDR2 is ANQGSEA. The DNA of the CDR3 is TGCAGCGCTCAGGGACAGGGAACTTATGGCTACACCTTC. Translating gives CSAQGQGTYGYTF.

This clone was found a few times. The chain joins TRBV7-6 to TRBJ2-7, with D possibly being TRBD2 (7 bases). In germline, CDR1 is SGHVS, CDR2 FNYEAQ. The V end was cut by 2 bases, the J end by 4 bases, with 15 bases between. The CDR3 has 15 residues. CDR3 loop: CASSLQEGGGYEQYF. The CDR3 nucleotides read TGTGCCAGCAGCTTACAAGAGGGAGGGGGTTACGAGCAGTACTTC.

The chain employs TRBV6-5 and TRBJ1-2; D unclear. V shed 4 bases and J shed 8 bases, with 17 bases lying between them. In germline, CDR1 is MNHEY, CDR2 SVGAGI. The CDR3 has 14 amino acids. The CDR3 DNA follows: TGTGCCAGCAGTTCGACCTCGGGGAGAGGAGGCTACACCTTC. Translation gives CASSSTSGRGGYTF.

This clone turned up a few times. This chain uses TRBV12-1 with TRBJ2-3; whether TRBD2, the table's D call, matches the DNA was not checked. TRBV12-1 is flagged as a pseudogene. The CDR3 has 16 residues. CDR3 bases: TGTGCCAGCAGCCCGAGACTAGCTTCTTTTGCAGATACGCAGTATTTT. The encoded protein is CASSPRLASFADTQYF.

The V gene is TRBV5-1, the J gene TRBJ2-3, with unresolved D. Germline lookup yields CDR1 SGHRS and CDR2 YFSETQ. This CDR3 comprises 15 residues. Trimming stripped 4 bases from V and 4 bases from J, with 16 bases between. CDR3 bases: TGCGCCAGCAGCCTCGTCCTCGGGCGATCAGATACGCAGTATTTT. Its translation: CASSLVLGRSDTQYF.

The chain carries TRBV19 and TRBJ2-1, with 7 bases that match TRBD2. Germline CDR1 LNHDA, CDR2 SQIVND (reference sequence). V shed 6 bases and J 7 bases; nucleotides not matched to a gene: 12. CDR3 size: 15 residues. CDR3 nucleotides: TGTGCCAGTAGCCTCCATGCGGGGGAGGGAAATGAGCAGTTCTTC. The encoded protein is CASSLHAGEGNEQFF.

CDR3 sequence reads: CASSLLGGGLGELFF. CDR3 nucleotide sequence: TGTGCCAGCAGCTTACTCGGGGGCGGGCTCGGGGAGCTGTTTTTT. The rearrangement links TRBV7-2 to TRBJ2-2; D tentatively reads TRBD1 or TRBD2 (6 bases each). V lost 2 bases and J 7 bases, leaving 14 bases between the germline ends. The CDR3 totals 15 residues. Looked up from germline, CDR1 is SGHTA and CDR2 is FQGNSA. The full variable domain, with the rest looked up from reference TRBV7-2 and TRBJ2-2, is GAGVSQSPSNKVTEKGKDVELRCDPISGHTALYWYRQSLGQGLEFLIYFQGNSAPDKSGLPSDRFSAERTGGSVSTLTIQRTQQEDSAVYLCASSLLGGGLGELFFGEGSRLTVL.

CDR3 loop: CASSAGLGQSNTEAFF. The CDR3 DNA follows: TGTGCCAGCAGCGCGGGGCTGGGACAGTCGAACACTGAAGCTTTCTTT. This chain connects TRBV5-4 to TRBJ1-1; the match to TRBD1 covers 7 bases. From germline, CDR1 is SGHNT and CDR2 YYREEE (reference sequence). V shed 4 bases and J 1 base; nucleotides not matched to a gene: 10. This CDR3 is 16 amino acids long.

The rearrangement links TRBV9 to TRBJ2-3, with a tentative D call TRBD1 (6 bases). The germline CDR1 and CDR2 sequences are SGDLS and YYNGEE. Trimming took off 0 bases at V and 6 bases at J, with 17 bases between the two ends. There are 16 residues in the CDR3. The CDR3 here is CASSVGRTDGGDTQYF. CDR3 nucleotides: TGTGCCAGCAGCGTAGGAAGGACAGACGGTGGTGATACGCAGTATTTT.